This T cell receptor beta chain was captured in a study of tumor-infiltrating lymphocytes in primary liver carcinoma. The V end was cut by 4 bases, the J end by 2 bases, with 15 bases between. Germline V gives CDR1 SGHNT, CDR2 YYREEE (reference sequence). CDR3 length equals 15 residues. Reverse transcription of approximately 500 ng total RNA with a constant-region primer produced TCR beta cDNA. Slightly modified ARM-PCR, run as three nested multiplex PCR rounds, produced the TCR beta libraries. Amplification in the first two PCR rounds was performed using TRBV1-TRBV30 forward primers and a C-beta reverse primer for roughly 9 cycles each. Each CDR3 protein gets one entry after TCRdb re-called the multiplex PCR reads with MiXCR. Of 95,000 to 100,000 distinct CDR3 sequences in the sample, around two thirds were seen once. Study-wide results and caveats: Tumors had a top-250-clone fraction that was significantly higher than blood (p = 0.039). Only about 7.5-25% of top clones were detected in all five tumor regions.

This clonotype was counted many times. The target antigen is unknown. From unsorted bulk tissue weighing roughly 19-34 mg, DNA and RNA were co-extracted. These patients lived with chronic HBV infection and had never been treated. The J gene is TRBJ1-2, the V gene TRBV5-4; D is unresolved. The clonotype was recovered from a woman aged 55-70 years with primary liver carcinoma and hepatitis B virus infection. The sample comprised liver tumor tissue from sampling region 2. Subset: tumor region T2, inferior pole. CDR3 nucleotides: TGTGCCAGCAGCACCGACTTCGGCGGCAACTATGGCTACACCTTC. This sequence encodes CASSTDFGGNYGYTF.